Below, 7 T cell receptor beta chains from the same sample are listed, as sequenced in a study of blood T cell repertoires in COVID-19. Using immunoSEQ multiplex PCR, the repertoire was profiled, and TCRdb retains in-frame clones only, with some absent. Of 60,000 or so clones listed, about 74% are singletons. The sample was peripheral blood. The receptors derive from a woman over 75 with acute or convalescent COVID-19.

This clone was counted between two and nine times. This chain uses TRBV5-1 with TRBJ2-3; D remains unclear. This CDR3 region has 14 residues. V lost 0 bases, J lost 2 bases, and 7 bases lay in between. Germline V gene data show CDR1 as SGHRS and CDR2 as YFSETQ. The CDR3 spells CASSLAELTDTQYF. In nucleotides, the CDR3 is TGCGCCAGCAGCTTGGCTGAGCTCACAGATACGCAGTATTTT.

This clone was seen once. The chain links TRBV19 to TRBJ1-1; 12 bases agree with TRBD1. V gave up 5 bases and J gave up 2 bases; unmatched junction bases: 6. This CDR3 region has 16 residues. Per germline, CDR1 LNHDA and CDR2 SQIVND (reference sequence). The CDR3 protein is CASSQGTGGTNTEAFF. The CDR3 nucleotides are TGTGCCAGTAGTCAGGGGACAGGGGGCACAAACACTGAAGCTTTCTTT.

This clone was observed a few times. The gene calls are TRBV10-3 and TRBJ2-2; 7 bases align to TRBD1. The CDR3 extends over 16 amino acids. Germline CDR1 and CDR2: ENHRY and SYGVKD. V trimming: 4 bases; J trimming: 7 bases; junction bases outside the gene matches: 12. In nucleotides, the CDR3 is TGTGCCATCAGTGGGGATGACAGGGCTGCTAGCGGGGAGCTGTTTTTT. The encoded protein is CAISGDDRAASGELFF.

V is TRBV19 and J is TRBJ2-7, with D maybe TRBD2 (6 bases). Germline V lookup: CDR1 LNHDA, CDR2 SQIVND (reference sequence). The length of the CDR3 is 17 residues. With 1 base removed from V and 0 bases from J, the gap between germline ends came to 16 bases. The CDR3: CASSIGRKGGYSYEQYF. Here the CDR3 DNA reads TGTGCCAGTAGTATAGGAAGGAAAGGAGGGTACTCCTACGAGCAGTACTTC. Combining the CDR3 with reference TRBV19 and TRBJ2-7 gives the whole variable domain DGGITQSPKYLFRKEGQNVTLSCEQNLNHDAMYWYRQDPGQGLRLIYYSQIVNDFQKGDIAEGYSVSREKKESFPLTVTSAQKNPTAFYLCASSIGRKGGYSYEQYFGPGTRLTVT.

The CDR3 coding sequence is TGTGCCAGCAGCGAGGGGCTAGCGGGAGCACCCTACGAGCAGTACTTC. Translated: CASSEGLAGAPYEQYF. The V call is TRBV9, the J call TRBJ2-7; 10 nucleotides line up with TRBD2. Germline trimming cut 3 bases from V and 2 bases from J; bases unmatched to any gene: 8. Germline V gene lookup returns CDR1 SGDLS and CDR2 YYNGEE. The CDR3 is made up of 16 amino acids.

This chain joins TRBV24-1 and TRBJ1-3; D gene ambiguous. This CDR3 is 15 amino acids long. Trimming removed 5 bases from V and 2 bases from J, with 12 bases in between. From germline, CDR1 is KGHDR and CDR2 SFDVKD. The CDR3 reads CATSVGSDPGNTIYF. The DNA of the CDR3 is TGTGCCACCAGTGTCGGCAGCGACCCTGGAAACACCATATATTTT.

The V and J genes are TRBV7-2 and TRBJ1-3; D gene unclear. Trimming took 2 bases from V and 0 from J, leaving 5 bases between them. Germline-derived CDR1 and CDR2 are SGHTA and FQGNSA. The CDR3 has 14 amino acids. Here the CDR3 DNA reads TGTGCCAGCAGCTTACGGTTCTCTGGAAACACCATATATTTT. This encodes CASSLRFSGNTIYF.